This TCR beta chain was captured by sequencing in a study of T cells expressing NK-cell markers. Study background: Sorted CD3+CD56+NKG2C+, CD3+CD56+NKG2C- and CD3+CD56-NKG2C+ T-cell subsets were beta-chain profiled. The study sequenced eight donors, seven HCMV-seropositive and one seronegative. Study-wide results and limits: The HCMV specificity of the expanded NKG2C+ T cell clones stayed unresolved.

This CDR3 comprises 16 residues. In germline, CDR1 is MGHRA, CDR2 YSYEKL. A note on this clonotype: Antigen specificity is unknown.

Scientists made TCR beta cDNA using 5'RACE template switching with UMIs. TCRdb reprocessed the 5' RACE reads, keeping one entry per CDR3 protein, no DNA. This sample contains fewer than 550,000 distinct CDR3 sequences. This TCR came from a woman aged 45 to 65 in good health. This chain connects TRBV4-1 to TRBJ2-3; without DNA, the TCRdb call of TRBD1 cannot be checked. What was sequenced was blood T cells: a sorted CD56 or NKG2C T cell subset, CD4+ or CD8+ T cells, or bulk PBMC T cells (not recorded which). The CDR3 sequence: CASSQAGRRDPDTQYF.